This record concerns one T cell receptor (beta chain) sequence. These data belong to a study of cytomegalovirus exposure and HLA in healthy donors. The PCR made use of 60 Vbeta and 13 Jbeta primers. Data came from immunoSEQ multiplex PCR; TCRdb stores just in-frame clones and leaves some out. The repertoire holds about 83,000 clones, with around three quarters as singletons. Germline CDR1 and CDR2: LNHDA and SQIVND (reference sequence). Trimming at V came to 6 bases and at J to 3 bases, leaving 21 bases not matched to a gene. The CDR3 is made up of 21 amino acids. This clonotype was obtained from a man in his sixties in good health and CMV-seronegative. The chain is built from TRBV19 and TRBJ2-1; 12 bases map to TRBD2. Material for sequencing was PBMCs. CDR3 sequence: CASRMTGSTTSGRTYYNEQFF. The CDR3, as DNA: TGTGCCAGTAGAATGACAGGTTCCACTACTAGCGGGAGGACGTACTACAATGAGCAGTTCTTC.